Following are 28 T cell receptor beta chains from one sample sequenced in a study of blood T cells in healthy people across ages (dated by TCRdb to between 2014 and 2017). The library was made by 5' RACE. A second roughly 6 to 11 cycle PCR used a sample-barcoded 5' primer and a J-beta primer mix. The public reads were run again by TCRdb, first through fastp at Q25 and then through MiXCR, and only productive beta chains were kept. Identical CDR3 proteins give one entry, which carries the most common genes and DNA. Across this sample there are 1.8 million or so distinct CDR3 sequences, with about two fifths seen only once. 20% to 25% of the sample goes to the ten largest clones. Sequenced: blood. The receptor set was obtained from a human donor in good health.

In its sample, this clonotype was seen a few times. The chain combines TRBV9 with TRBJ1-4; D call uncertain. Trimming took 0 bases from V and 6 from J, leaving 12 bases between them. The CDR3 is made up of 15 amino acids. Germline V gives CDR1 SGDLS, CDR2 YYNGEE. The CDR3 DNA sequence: TGTGCCAGCAGCGTAGCGGCGGATTGGGATGAAAAACTGTTTTTT. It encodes CASSVAADWDEKLFF.

The CDR3 coding sequence is TGTGCCAGCAGTTCATCTAGCGGGGGGGGTCACGAGCAGTACTTC. It encodes CASSSSSGGGHEQYF. V gene TRBV28 combines with J gene TRBJ2-5; 12 bases align to TRBD2. The tail of the sequence fits TRBJ2-7 better, so the J call may be wrong. CDR3 size: 15 residues. Germline CDR1 MDHEN, CDR2 SYDVKM.

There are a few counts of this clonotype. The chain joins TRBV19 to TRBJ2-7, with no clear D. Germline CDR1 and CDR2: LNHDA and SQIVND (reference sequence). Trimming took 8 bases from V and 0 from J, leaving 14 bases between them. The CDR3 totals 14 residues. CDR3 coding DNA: TGTGCCAGTCCGTCACTACAAAGCTCCTACGAGCAGTACTTC. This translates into CASPSLQSSYEQYF.

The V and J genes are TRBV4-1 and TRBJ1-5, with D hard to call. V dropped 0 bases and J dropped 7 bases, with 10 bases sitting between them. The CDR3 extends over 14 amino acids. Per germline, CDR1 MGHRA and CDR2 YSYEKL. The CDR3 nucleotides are TGCGCCAGCAGCCAAGATCGTCTCCAGCAGCCCCAGCATTTT. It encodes CASSQDRLQQPQHF.

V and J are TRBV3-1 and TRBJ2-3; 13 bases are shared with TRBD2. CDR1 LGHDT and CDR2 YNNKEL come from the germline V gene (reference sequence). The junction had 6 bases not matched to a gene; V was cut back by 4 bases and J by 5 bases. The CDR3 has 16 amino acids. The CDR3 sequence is CASSLLLAGGRDTQYF. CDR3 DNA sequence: TGTGCCAGCAGCCTCCTACTAGCGGGGGGGCGAGATACGCAGTATTTT.

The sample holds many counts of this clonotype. The DNA of the CDR3 is TGCGCCAGCAGCCAAGATGGGACCAGTTACAATGAGCAGTTCTTC. It is translated as CASSQDGTSYNEQFF. This chain connects TRBV4-1 to TRBJ2-1; either TRBD1 or TRBD2 may fit D (5 bases each). Between the trimmed V and J ends, which lost 0 bases and 4 bases, there was a span of 10 bases. Germline lookup yields CDR1 MGHRA and CDR2 YSYEKL. The CDR3 length is 15 residues.

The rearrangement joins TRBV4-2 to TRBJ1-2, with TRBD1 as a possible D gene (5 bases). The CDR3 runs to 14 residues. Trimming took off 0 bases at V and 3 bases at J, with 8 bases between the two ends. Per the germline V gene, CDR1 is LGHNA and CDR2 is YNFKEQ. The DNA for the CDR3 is TGTGCCAGCAGCCAAGATCGGGGGGACTATGGCTACACCTTC. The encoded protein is CASSQDRGDYGYTF.

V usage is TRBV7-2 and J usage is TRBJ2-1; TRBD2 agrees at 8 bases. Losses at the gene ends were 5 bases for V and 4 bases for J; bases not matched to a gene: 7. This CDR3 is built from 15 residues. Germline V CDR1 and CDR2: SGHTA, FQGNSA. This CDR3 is CASSLTGTRYNEQFF. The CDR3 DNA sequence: TGTGCCAGCAGCCTCACGGGGACTAGGTACAATGAGCAGTTCTTC.

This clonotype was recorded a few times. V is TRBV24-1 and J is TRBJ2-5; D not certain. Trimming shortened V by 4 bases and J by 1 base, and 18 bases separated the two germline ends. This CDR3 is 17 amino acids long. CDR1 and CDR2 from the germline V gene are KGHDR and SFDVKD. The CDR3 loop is CATSDPFDSAVQETQYF. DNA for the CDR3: TGTGCCACCAGTGACCCCTTTGACTCCGCGGTCCAAGAGACCCAGTACTTC.

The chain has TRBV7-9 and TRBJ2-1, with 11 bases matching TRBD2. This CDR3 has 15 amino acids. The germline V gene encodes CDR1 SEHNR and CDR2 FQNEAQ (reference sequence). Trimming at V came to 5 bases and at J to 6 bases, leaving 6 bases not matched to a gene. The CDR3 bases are TGTGCCAGCAGCCAACTAGCGGGAGATATCAATGAGCAGTTCTTC. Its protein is CASSQLAGDINEQFF.

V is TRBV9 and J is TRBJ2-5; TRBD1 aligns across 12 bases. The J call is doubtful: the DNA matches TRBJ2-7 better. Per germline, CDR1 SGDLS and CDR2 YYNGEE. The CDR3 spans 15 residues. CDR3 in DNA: TGTGCCAGCAGCGAGGGGGACAGGGGGCGCAACGAGCAGTACTTC. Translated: CASSEGDRGRNEQYF.

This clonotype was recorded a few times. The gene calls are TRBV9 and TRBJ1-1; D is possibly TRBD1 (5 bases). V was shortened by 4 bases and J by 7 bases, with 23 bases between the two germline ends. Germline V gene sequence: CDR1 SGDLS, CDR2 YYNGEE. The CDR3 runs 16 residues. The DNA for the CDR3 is TGTGCCAGCAGCCCCTCAAGTGGTCAGGGCTTTGGTGAAGCTTTCTTT. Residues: CASSPSSGQGFGEAFF.

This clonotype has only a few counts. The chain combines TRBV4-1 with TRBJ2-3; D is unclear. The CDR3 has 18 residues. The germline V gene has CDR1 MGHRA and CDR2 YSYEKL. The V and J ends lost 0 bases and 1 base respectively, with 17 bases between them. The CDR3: CASSQDPHGFEGTDTQYF. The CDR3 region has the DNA TGCGCCAGCAGCCAAGATCCCCATGGATTCGAGGGCACAGATACGCAGTATTTT.

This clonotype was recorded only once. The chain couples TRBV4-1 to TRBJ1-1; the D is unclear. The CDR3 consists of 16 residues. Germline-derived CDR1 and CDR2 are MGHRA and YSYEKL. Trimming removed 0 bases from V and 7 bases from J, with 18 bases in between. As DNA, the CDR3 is TGCGCCAGCAGCCAAGACCAAACCCCTCTCGGGCTTGAAGCTTTCTTT. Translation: CASSQDQTPLGLEAFF.

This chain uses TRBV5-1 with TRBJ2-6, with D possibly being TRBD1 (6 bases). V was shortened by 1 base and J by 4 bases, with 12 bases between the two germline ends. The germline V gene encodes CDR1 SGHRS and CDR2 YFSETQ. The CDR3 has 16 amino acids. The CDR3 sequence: CASSLTGQAGANVLTF. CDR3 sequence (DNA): TGCGCCAGCAGCTTGACAGGGCAAGCCGGGGCCAACGTCCTGACTTTC.

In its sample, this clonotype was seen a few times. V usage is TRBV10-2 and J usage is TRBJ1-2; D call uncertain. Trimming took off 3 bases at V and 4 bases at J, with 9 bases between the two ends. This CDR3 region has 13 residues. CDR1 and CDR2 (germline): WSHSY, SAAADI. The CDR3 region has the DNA TGCGCCAGCAGTGATTGGGGTGGCTATGGCTACACCTTC. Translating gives CASSDWGGYGYTF.

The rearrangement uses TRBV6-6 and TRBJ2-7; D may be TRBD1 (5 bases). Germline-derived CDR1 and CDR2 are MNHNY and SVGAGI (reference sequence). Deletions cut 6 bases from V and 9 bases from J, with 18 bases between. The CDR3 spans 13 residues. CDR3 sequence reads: CASSAELRGVQYF. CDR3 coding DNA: TGTGCCAGCAGCGCTGAGTTAAGGGGTGTGCAGTACTTC.

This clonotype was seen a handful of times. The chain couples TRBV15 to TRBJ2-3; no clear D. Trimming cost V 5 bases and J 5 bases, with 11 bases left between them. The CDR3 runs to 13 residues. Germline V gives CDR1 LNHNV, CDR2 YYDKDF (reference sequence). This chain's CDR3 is CATSQELRDTQYF. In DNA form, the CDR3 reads TGTGCCACCAGCCAGGAGTTGAGAGATACGCAGTATTTT.

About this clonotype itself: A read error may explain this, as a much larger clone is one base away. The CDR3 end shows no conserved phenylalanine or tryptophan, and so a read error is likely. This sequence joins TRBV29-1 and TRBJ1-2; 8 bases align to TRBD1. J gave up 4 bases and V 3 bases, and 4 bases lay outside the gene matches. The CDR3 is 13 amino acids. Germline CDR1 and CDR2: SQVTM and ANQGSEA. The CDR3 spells CSVETGAAYGYTC. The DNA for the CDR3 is TGCAGCGTTGAGACAGGGGCAGCCTATGGCTACACCTGC.

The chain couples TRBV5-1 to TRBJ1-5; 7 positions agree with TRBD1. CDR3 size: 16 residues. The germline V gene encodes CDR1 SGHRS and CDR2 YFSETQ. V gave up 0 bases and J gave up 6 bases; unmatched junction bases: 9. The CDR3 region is CASSLEPTGAGQPQHF. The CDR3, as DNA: TGCGCCAGCAGCTTGGAACCTACAGGGGCTGGTCAGCCCCAGCATTTT. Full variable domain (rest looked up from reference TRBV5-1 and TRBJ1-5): KAGVTQTPRYLIKTRGQQVTLSCSPISGHRSVSWYQQTPGQGLQFLFEYFSETQRNKGNFPGRFSGRQFSNSRSEMNVSTLELGDSALYLCASSLEPTGAGQPQHFGDGTRLSIL.

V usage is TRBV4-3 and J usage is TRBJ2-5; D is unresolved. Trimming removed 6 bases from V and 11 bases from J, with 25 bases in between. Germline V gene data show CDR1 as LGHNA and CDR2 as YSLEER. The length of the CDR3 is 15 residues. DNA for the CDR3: TGCGCCAGCAGTCCCTCGAGGATATCCCACTTGGAGCAGTACTTC. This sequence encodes CASSPSRISHLEQYF.

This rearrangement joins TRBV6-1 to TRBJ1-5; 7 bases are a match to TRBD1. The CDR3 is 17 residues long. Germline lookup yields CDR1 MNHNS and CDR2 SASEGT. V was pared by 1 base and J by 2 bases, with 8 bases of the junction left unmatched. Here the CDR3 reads CASSEDRGGPGNQPQHF. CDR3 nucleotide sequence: TGTGCCAGCAGTGAAGATAGAGGGGGCCCCGGCAATCAGCCCCAGCATTTT.

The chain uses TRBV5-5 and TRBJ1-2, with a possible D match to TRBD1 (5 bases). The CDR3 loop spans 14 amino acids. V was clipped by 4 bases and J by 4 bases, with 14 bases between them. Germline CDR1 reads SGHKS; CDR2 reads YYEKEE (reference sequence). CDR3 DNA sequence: TGTGCCAGCAGCGGGGCGGAGCTTTTCTATGGCTACACCTTC. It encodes CASSGAELFYGYTF.

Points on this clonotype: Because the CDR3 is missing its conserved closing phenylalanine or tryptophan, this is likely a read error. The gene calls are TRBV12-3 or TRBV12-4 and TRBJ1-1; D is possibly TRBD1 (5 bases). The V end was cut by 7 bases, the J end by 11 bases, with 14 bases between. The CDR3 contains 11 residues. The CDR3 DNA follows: TGTGCCAGCACCCTGAGAGCAGGGGCTTTCCTT. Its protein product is CASTLRAGAFL.

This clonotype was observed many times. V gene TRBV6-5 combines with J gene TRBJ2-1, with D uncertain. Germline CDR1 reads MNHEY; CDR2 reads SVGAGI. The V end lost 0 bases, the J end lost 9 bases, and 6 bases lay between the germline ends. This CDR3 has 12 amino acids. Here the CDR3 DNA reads TGTGCCAGCAGTTACTCAGGCGGTGAGCAGTTCTTC. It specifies CASSYSGGEQFF.

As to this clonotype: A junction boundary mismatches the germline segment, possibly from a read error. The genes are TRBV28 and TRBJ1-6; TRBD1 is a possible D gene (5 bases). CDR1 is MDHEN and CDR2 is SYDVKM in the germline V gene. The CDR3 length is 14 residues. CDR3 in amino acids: CASSLSGYGSPLHF. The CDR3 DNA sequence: TGTGCCAGCAGTTTGTCAGGGTACGGTTCACCTCTCCACTTT.

CDR3 in DNA: TGTGCCAGCAGTCCTTATGGAAGGGAGACCCAGTACTTC. Translation gives CASSPYGRETQYF. The chain has TRBV25-1 and TRBJ2-5; the D is unclear. The germline V gene encodes CDR1 MGHDK and CDR2 SYGVNS. V was pared by 5 bases and J by 5 bases, with 12 bases between. CDR3 length: 13 residues.

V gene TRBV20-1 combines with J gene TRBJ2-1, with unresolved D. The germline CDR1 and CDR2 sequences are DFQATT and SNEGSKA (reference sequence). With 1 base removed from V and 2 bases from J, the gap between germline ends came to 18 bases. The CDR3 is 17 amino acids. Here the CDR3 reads CSARVAVPEHPYNEQFF. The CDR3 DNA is TGCAGTGCTAGAGTAGCCGTCCCCGAGCACCCCTACAATGAGCAGTTCTTC.